What follows are 17 T cell receptor beta chains derived from one specimen sequenced in a study of response to subunit inactivated influenza vaccine. MiXCR, applied by TCRdb to the RT-PCR reads, yields one record per CDR3 protein. The sample has under 800,000 distinct CDR3 sequences, roughly 14% seen once. Here the sequenced sample was PBMCs from blood, taken 14 to 15 days before vaccination. These receptors were taken from a man aged 45-60 years who received an inactivated influenza vaccine.

This clonotype was observed a few times. The V gene is TRBV10-3, the J gene TRBJ1-1; no firm D call. V shed 5 bases and J shed 6 bases, with 13 bases lying between them. CDR1 is ENHRY and CDR2 is SYGVKD in the germline V gene. This CDR3 contains 13 residues. The CDR3 DNA reads TGTGCCATCAGTAAGGGTATAGACTCTGAAGCTTTCTTT. Encoded protein: CAISKGIDSEAFF.

This clonotype was observed a few times. The V call is TRBV20-1, the J call TRBJ1-5, with D possibly TRBD1 on 5 matching bases. This CDR3 has 13 residues. Germline CDR1 reads DFQATT; CDR2 reads SNEGSKA (reference sequence). Trimming cost V 6 bases and J 3 bases, with 12 bases left between them. CDR3 amino acids: CSAGEEVNQPQHF. The CDR3 nucleotides read TGCAGTGCAGGGGAGGAGGTCAATCAGCCCCAGCATTTT.

This clonotype was detected a few times. The chain employs TRBV4-2 and TRBJ2-7; 9 bases are shared with TRBD2. Germline CDR1 reads LGHNA; CDR2 reads YNFKEQ. The CDR3 contains 15 residues. V was clipped by 4 bases and J by 7 bases; unmatched bases: 11. The chain's CDR3 is CASSLGLAKLEEQYF. The DNA for the CDR3 is TGTGCCAGCAGCCTCGGACTAGCGAAACTTGAGGAGCAGTACTTC.

This clonotype was seen a few times. This chain uses TRBV10-3 with TRBJ1-2; weak D call: TRBD1 (6 bases). CDR1 is ENHRY and CDR2 is SYGVKD in the germline V gene. The CDR3 extends over 15 amino acids. V gave up 7 bases and J gave up 8 bases, with 23 bases separating them. This CDR3 is CAITPGQKTISGYTF. The CDR3 bases are TGTGCCATCACCCCCGGACAGAAGACTATTTCCGGCTACACCTTC.

This clonotype was observed a handful of times. This sequence joins TRBV4-1 and TRBJ2-3; TRBD1 is a possible D gene (6 bases). Germline-derived CDR1 and CDR2 are MGHRA and YSYEKL. The CDR3 contains 17 residues. The V gene lost 1 base and the J gene lost 4 bases, with 18 bases spanning the gap. The DNA for the CDR3 is TGCGCCAGCAGCCAAGCCGGGACACAAAGGTTACCAGATACGCAGTATTTT. Its translation is CASSQAGTQRLPDTQYF.

Regarding this clonotype: At one end the junction does not follow the germline gene, possibly because of a read error. The chain employs TRBV20-1 and TRBJ1-2; D perhaps matches TRBD1 (5 bases). Germline CDR1 is DFQATT and CDR2 is SNEGSKA (reference sequence). The CDR3 is 13 amino acids. Written as DNA, the CDR3 is TGCAGTGCTAGTAACCCGGGACGAACTGGCTACAACTTC. It codes for CSASNPGRTGYNF.

The V gene is TRBV4-3, the J gene TRBJ2-7; 10 positions agree with TRBD1. Germline CDR1 is LGHNA and CDR2 is YSLEER. The V segment lost 3 bases and the J segment 7 bases; nucleotides outside the gene matches: 9. The CDR3 has 15 residues. For the CDR3, the DNA is TGCGCCAGCAGCCATAAGGGACAGGGGACGCGAGAGCAGTACTTC. This translates into CASSHKGQGTREQYF.

Ten or more counts support this clonotype. This sequence joins TRBV9 and TRBJ2-2; D uncertain. Germline CDR1 is SGDLS and CDR2 is YYNGEE. The CDR3 extends over 12 amino acids. Trimming shortened V by 3 bases and J by 3 bases, and 3 bases separated the two germline ends. The CDR3 sequence is CASSAYTGELFF. The CDR3 nucleotides read TGTGCCAGCAGCGCTTACACCGGGGAGCTGTTTTTT. Using reference TRBV9 and TRBJ2-2 for the parts outside the CDR3, the full variable domain is DSGVTQTPKHLITATGQRVTLRCSPRSGDLSVYWYQQSLDQGLQFLIQYYNGEERAKGNILERFSAQQFPDLHSELNLSSLELGDSALYFCASSAYTGELFFGEGSRLTVL.

This clonotype was seen only a few times. J is TRBJ2-5 and V is TRBV20-1, with unresolved D. The CDR3 totals 15 residues. Germline V gene lookup returns CDR1 DFQATT and CDR2 SNEGSKA (reference sequence). Trimming left V 3 bases short and J 1 base short, with 15 bases between. The CDR3 reads CSASALFPSQETQYF. The CDR3 DNA follows: TGCAGTGCTAGTGCCCTGTTCCCATCCCAAGAGACCCAGTACTTC.

This clonotype was counted between two and nine times. This chain connects TRBV3-1 to TRBJ2-5; D is perhaps TRBD1 (6 bases). This CDR3 spans 16 amino acids. V was cut by 1 base and J by 7 bases, with 19 bases left in between. CDR1 is LGHDT and CDR2 is YNNKEL in the germline V gene (reference sequence). This CDR3 reads CASSQGGQGTSGTQYF. The CDR3 nucleotides read TGTGCCAGCAGCCAAGGGGGACAAGGGACCTCGGGGACCCAGTACTTC.

In nucleotides, the CDR3 is TGCGCCAGCAGCCGGAATCACAGGGGCGACTATGGCTACACCTTC. Translating it yields CASSRNHRGDYGYTF. V and J are TRBV4-3 and TRBJ1-2, with 7 bases aligning to TRBD1. Trimming at V came to 4 bases and at J to 3 bases, leaving 8 bases not matched to a gene. Germline assignment: CDR1 LGHNA and CDR2 YSLEER. CDR3 length equals 15 residues.

This clonotype came up a few times. This chain uses TRBV4-3 with TRBJ2-3, with TRBD2 matching over 10 bases. This CDR3 region has 15 residues. Germline CDR1 and CDR2: LGHNA and YSLEER. V dropped 3 bases and J dropped 3; count of bases not matched to a gene: 3. The CDR3 DNA follows: TGCGCCAGCAGCCAGACTAGCGGGTGGACAGATACGCAGTATTTT. Translating gives CASSQTSGWTDTQYF.

This clonotype was counted at least ten times. This chain uses TRBV4-2 with TRBJ2-1; 9 bases match TRBD2. V dropped 0 bases and J dropped 9; count of bases not matched to a gene: 0. Germline assignment: CDR1 LGHNA and CDR2 YNFKEQ. There are 13 residues in the CDR3. The CDR3 region is CASSQERGGEQFF. CDR3 bases: TGTGCCAGCAGCCAAGAGCGGGGGGGTGAGCAGTTCTTC.

This clonotype has just a few counts. The V call is TRBV5-1, the J call TRBJ2-1, with 11 bases fitting TRBD2. In germline, CDR1 is SGHRS, CDR2 YFSETQ. The CDR3 covers 18 residues. J gave up 4 bases and V 8 bases, and 17 bases lay outside the gene matches. The CDR3: CASQPGQPTSGVYNEQFF. CDR3 bases: TGCGCCAGTCAGCCGGGACAACCGACTAGCGGGGTATACAATGAGCAGTTCTTC.

In nucleotides, the CDR3 is TGCGCCAGCAGAGAAGCGGGGTTGGGGAATGAGCAGTTCTTC. Its protein is CASREAGLGNEQFF. The chain uses TRBV5-1 and TRBJ2-1; TRBD2 matches 7 bases. The germline V gene encodes CDR1 SGHRS and CDR2 YFSETQ. Losses at the gene ends were 5 bases for V and 7 bases for J; bases not matched to a gene: 9. The CDR3 is 14 residues long.

This clonotype was detected a few times. The chain's CDR3 is CSVKIGTSNSEQYF. In DNA form, the CDR3 reads TGCAGTGTTAAGATCGGGACTAGCAACTCCGAGCAGTACTTC. This chain uses TRBV20-1 with TRBJ2-7; the match to TRBD2 covers 9 bases. The CDR3 is made up of 14 amino acids. Losses at the gene ends were 7 bases for V and 6 bases for J; bases not matched to a gene: 13. Germline CDR1 DFQATT, CDR2 SNEGSKA (reference sequence).

V usage is TRBV4-3 and J usage is TRBJ1-6; TRBD1 might be the D (6 bases). The CDR3 spans 17 residues. Deletions cut 0 bases from V and 7 bases from J, with 16 bases between. From germline, CDR1 is LGHNA and CDR2 YSLEER. CDR3 sequence: CASSQDSRGRGNSPLHF. The CDR3 nucleotides read TGCGCCAGCAGCCAAGATAGTAGAGGAAGGGGGAATTCACCCCTCCACTTT.